The TCR beta chain under discussion was sequenced for a study of graft-versus-host responses after intestinal transplantation. CDR1 and CDR2 from the germline V gene are MNHEY and SMNVEV (reference sequence). V was shortened by 6 bases and J by 0 bases, with 12 bases between the two germline ends. The CDR3 consists of 15 residues. This clone was recorded only once. Its specificity is not known. Libraries were prepared by immunoSEQ multiplex PCR; TCRdb keeps only in-frame clonotypes and omits some of them. The sample consists of nearly 95,000 clones, about 93% of them appearing once. Sequenced here: unstimulated CD8+ T cells sorted from spleen or lymph node cells, sampled before intestinal transplant. This clonotype was obtained from a human donor who received an intestinal transplant. The chain has TRBV27 and TRBJ1-5; TRBD1 is a possible D gene (6 bases). The CDR3 loop is CASSNRAYSNQPQHF. The CDR3 DNA follows: TGTGCCAGCAGCAACAGGGCCTATAGCAATCAGCCCCAGCATTTT.